The source of this T cell receptor (beta chain) is a study of T cells in Graves' hyperthyroidism and ophthalmopathy. Ten or more counts support this clonotype. Amplification of TCR beta CDR3 regions used RNA as the template. TCR CDR3 underwent first-round RT-PCR with the HTBI primer set. TCRdb independently ran MiXCR on the multiplex PCR reads; one entry per CDR3 protein. Here the sample spans about 270,000 distinct CDR3 sequences, 22% being singletons. After removal of 8 bases from V and 3 bases from J, the junction contained 9 bases not matched to a gene. This CDR3 is built from 14 residues. CDR1 is MNHNS, CDR2 SASEGT, per germline. Uncontrolled infection, other autoimmune disease, pregnancy or lactation excluded patients. The diagnostic basis comprised clinical symptoms, serum thyroxine and TRAb, thyroid ultrasound and orbital computed tomography.

Material for sequencing was blood. This sequence originates from a young man with Graves' ophthalmopathy. This sequence joins TRBV6-1 and TRBJ1-1; 7 nucleotides align to TRBD1. The CDR3 nucleotides are TGTGCCAGCGTGAAGGGGGCTGGGGACACTGAAGCTTTCTTT. Amino acid sequence: CASVKGAGDTEAFF.